Following are 20 T cell receptor beta chains from one sample sequenced in a study of T cell changes during pregnancy in multiple sclerosis. Profiled with immunoSEQ multiplex PCR; TCRdb holds only in-frame clones, not every one. The sample contains about 44,000 clones, 80% to 95% of which appear only once. The material was CD4+ T cells from peripheral blood mononuclear cells, obtained before pregnancy. The receptors here all came from a female donor with multiple sclerosis, enrolled in a pregnancy study.

The chain is built from TRBV5-1 and TRBJ2-5; D is perhaps TRBD1 (6 bases). The CDR3 consists of 16 residues. Germline CDR1 SGHRS, CDR2 YFSETQ. V was cut by 1 base and J by 5 bases, with 18 bases left in between. Here the CDR3 reads CASSLPGIGRGETQYF. The CDR3 DNA sequence: TGCGCCAGCAGCTTGCCGGGGATTGGTAGGGGGGAGACCCAGTACTTC.

This chain connects TRBV13 to TRBJ2-1, with D perhaps matching TRBD2 (6 bases). Trimming removed 5 bases at V and 5 bases at J, with 13 bases between. CDR1 PRHDT and CDR2 FYEKMQ come from the germline V gene (reference sequence). The CDR3 has 14 residues. This chain's CDR3 is CASSTDYLNNEQFF. The CDR3 DNA is TGTGCCAGCAGCACGGACTACCTTAACAATGAGCAGTTCTTC.

This clone was counted a few times. J is TRBJ2-4 and V is TRBV5-1, with 9 bases matching TRBD1. The V gene end was trimmed by 0 bases and the J gene end by 0 bases; junction bases not matched to a gene: 4. The CDR3 covers 17 residues. The germline V gene has CDR1 SGHRS and CDR2 YFSETQ. Written as DNA, the CDR3 is TGCGCCAGCAGCTTGGACAGGGGGCTTCTAGCCAAAAACATTCAGTACTTC. It is translated as CASSLDRGLLAKNIQYF.

The chain carries TRBV18 and TRBJ2-1, with 11 bases aligning to TRBD2. Germline V lookup: CDR1 KGHSH, CDR2 LQKENI. Trimming removed 5 bases from V and 2 bases from J; junction bases left unmatched: 5. The CDR3 sequence is 16 residues long. The DNA of the CDR3 is TGTGCCAGCTCATCCCCGGGACTAGCGGCCTACAATGAGCAGTTCTTC. Residues: CASSSPGLAAYNEQFF.

J is TRBJ2-2 and V is TRBV9; 11 bases are a match to TRBD2. Germline CDR1 SGDLS, CDR2 YYNGEE. This CDR3 spans 17 amino acids. With V trimmed by 1 base and J by 1 base, 3 bases remained unmatched. The DNA for the CDR3 is TGTGCCAGCAGCGTACACGGACTAGCGGGGAACACCGGGGAGCTGTTTTTT. Amino acids: CASSVHGLAGNTGELFF.

This clone was picked up one time. The genes are TRBV5-4 and TRBJ1-1; 8 bases agree with TRBD1. J gave up 1 base and V 4 bases, and 6 bases lay outside the gene matches. This CDR3 comprises 15 residues. In germline, CDR1 is SGHNT, CDR2 YYREEE (reference sequence). The CDR3 here is CASSPQQGENTEAFF. The DNA of the CDR3 is TGTGCCAGCAGCCCGCAACAGGGGGAGAACACTGAAGCTTTCTTT.

This chain links TRBV9 with TRBJ2-1, with TRBD1 matching 8 bases. Per the germline V gene, CDR1 is SGDLS and CDR2 is YYNGEE. The CDR3 is 15 amino acids. After removal of 4 bases from V and 7 bases from J, the junction contained 10 bases not matched to a gene. The CDR3 bases are TGTGCCAGCAGCCCCGGACACACAGGGGGGAATGAGCAGTTCTTC. Protein sequence: CASSPGHTGGNEQFF.

This chain links TRBV27 with TRBJ1-2; D perhaps matches TRBD1 (6 bases). The CDR3 totals 13 residues. The germline V gene has CDR1 MNHEY and CDR2 SMNVEV (reference sequence). Trimming stripped 4 bases from V and 2 bases from J, with 8 bases between. For the CDR3, the DNA is TGTGCCAGCAGTTCCGACAGGAACTATGGCTACACCTTC. Its protein is CASSSDRNYGYTF.

The rearrangement joins TRBV30 to TRBJ2-2; D unclear. The germline gives CDR1 GTSNPN, CDR2 SVGIG (reference sequence). V was clipped by 1 base and J by 0 bases, with 9 bases between them. This CDR3 contains 15 residues. CDR3 protein: CAWSGAQSNTGELFF. In DNA, the CDR3 is TGTGCCTGGAGTGGGGCACAATCGAACACCGGGGAGCTGTTTTTT.

V is TRBV6-5 and J is TRBJ2-7; a weak D match, TRBD2 (5 bases). Germline CDR1 is MNHEY and CDR2 is SVGAGI. Trimming cost V 9 bases and J 3 bases, with 15 bases left between them. This CDR3 is built from 13 residues. CDR3 amino acids: CASARTAGYEQYF. The DNA for the CDR3 is TGTGCCAGTGCACGGACGGCGGGCTACGAGCAGTACTTC.

The chain uses TRBV29-1 and TRBJ2-7, with 15 bases identical to TRBD2. V was pared by 6 bases and J by 4 bases, with 7 bases of the junction left unmatched. CDR1 SQVTM and CDR2 ANQGSEA come from the germline V gene. This CDR3 is built from 15 residues. CDR3 nucleotide sequence: TGCAGCGTCGGGGCGGGGACTAGCGGGAGGTACGAGCAGTACTTC. Residues: CSVGAGTSGRYEQYF.

This rearrangement joins TRBV6-8 to TRBJ2-6; TRBD2 matches 12 bases. Germline-derived CDR1 and CDR2 are MNHGY and SAAAGT. The V and J ends lost 7 bases and 2 bases, in that order; junction bases with no gene match: 9. This CDR3 has 18 amino acids. In DNA, the CDR3 is TGTGCCAGCATACGTAGGACTAGCGGGAAAGCTGGGGCCAACGTCCTGACTTTC. It encodes CASIRRTSGKAGANVLTF.

CDR3 in amino acids: CASSVGAGGPGTDTQYF. The DNA for the CDR3 is TGTGCCAGCAGCGTAGGAGCGGGGGGGCCAGGCACAGATACGCAGTATTTT. The V and J genes are TRBV9 and TRBJ2-3, with TRBD2 identical over 10 bases. Unmatched junction bases numbered 5, after V lost 0 bases and J lost 1 base. CDR1 is SGDLS, CDR2 YYNGEE, per germline. The CDR3 has 17 residues.

The chain recombines TRBV27 with TRBJ2-3, with D unclear. Trimming took off 11 bases at V and 5 bases at J, with 11 bases between the two ends. The germline gives CDR1 MNHEY, CDR2 SMNVEV (reference sequence). CDR3 length: 11 residues. The CDR3 nucleotides are TGTGCCCTCCGGGTAGGAGATACGCAGTATTTT. Translating it yields CALRVGDTQYF.

This chain connects TRBV5-4 to TRBJ2-3; 12 bases align to TRBD1. The CDR3 sequence is 15 residues long. Germline loops: CDR1 SGHNT, CDR2 YYREEE (reference sequence). J gave up 4 bases and V 5 bases, and 5 bases lay outside the gene matches. Written as DNA, the CDR3 is TGTGCCAGCAGTCGGGACAGGGGGCGCGCAGATACGCAGTATTTT. It specifies CASSRDRGRADTQYF.

The chain combines TRBV5-1 with TRBJ2-3; the match to TRBD2 covers 11 bases. The CDR3 spans 17 residues. V lost 4 bases and J lost 2; bases outside the gene matches: 9. Germline CDR1 is SGHRS and CDR2 is YFSETQ. The CDR3 nucleotides read TGCGCCAGCAGCCTAACGCCGACTAGCGGGAACACAGATACGCAGTATTTT. Amino acids: CASSLTPTSGNTDTQYF.

The genes are TRBV20-1 and TRBJ2-7; D ambiguous. The V end lost 0 bases, the J end lost 4 bases, and 4 bases lay between the germline ends. This CDR3 region has 11 residues. Germline CDR1 DFQATT, CDR2 SNEGSKA (reference sequence). CDR3 sequence reads: CSARDVYEQYF. DNA for the CDR3: TGCAGTGCTAGAGACGTTTACGAGCAGTACTTC.

This chain uses TRBV4-1 with TRBJ2-7; the match to TRBD1 covers 7 bases. V lost 1 base and J lost 0; bases outside the gene matches: 3. This CDR3 comprises 15 residues. From germline, CDR1 is MGHRA and CDR2 YSYEKL. The CDR3 DNA reads TGCGCCAGCAGCCAAGGATGGGACAGCTCCTACGAGCAGTACTTC. This sequence encodes CASSQGWDSSYEQYF.

The chain links TRBV2 to TRBJ2-1; 12 bases fit TRBD2. The J segment lost 5 bases and the V segment lost 7 bases, leaving 3 bases of the junction unmatched. The CDR3 is 14 amino acids. Per germline, CDR1 SNHLY and CDR2 FYNNEI. This chain's CDR3 is CASNRLAGDNEQFF. The CDR3 DNA reads as TGTGCCAGCAACAGACTAGCGGGGGACAATGAGCAGTTCTTC.

The V and J genes are TRBV15 and TRBJ2-6, with 7 bases matching TRBD1. The CDR3 contains 16 residues. The ends lost 5 bases at V and 4 bases at J; junction bases unmatched: 8. Germline CDR1 is LNHNV and CDR2 is YYDKDF (reference sequence). The CDR3 loop reads CATSGPTGIGANVLTF. For the CDR3, the DNA is TGTGCCACCAGCGGGCCGACAGGGATCGGGGCCAACGTCCTGACTTTC.